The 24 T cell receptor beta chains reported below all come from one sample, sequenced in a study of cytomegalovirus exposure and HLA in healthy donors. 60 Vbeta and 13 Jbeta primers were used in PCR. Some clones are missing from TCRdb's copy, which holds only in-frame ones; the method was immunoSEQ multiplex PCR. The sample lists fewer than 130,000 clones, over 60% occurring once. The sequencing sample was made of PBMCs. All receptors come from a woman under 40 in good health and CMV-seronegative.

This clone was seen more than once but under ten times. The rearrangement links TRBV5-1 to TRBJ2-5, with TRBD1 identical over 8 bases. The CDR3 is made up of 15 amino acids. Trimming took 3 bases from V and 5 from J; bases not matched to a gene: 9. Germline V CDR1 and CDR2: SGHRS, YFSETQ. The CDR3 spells CASSSGQGVAETQYF. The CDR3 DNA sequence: TGCGCCAGCAGCTCAGGACAGGGAGTCGCTGAGACCCAGTACTTC.

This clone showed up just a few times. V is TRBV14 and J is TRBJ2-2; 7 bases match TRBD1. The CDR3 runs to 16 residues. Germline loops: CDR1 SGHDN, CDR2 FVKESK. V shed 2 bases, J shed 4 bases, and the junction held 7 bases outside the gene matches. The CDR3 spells CASSQRAGGFTGELFF. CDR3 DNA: TGTGCCAGCAGCCAACGGGCAGGGGGATTCACCGGGGAGCTGTTTTTT.

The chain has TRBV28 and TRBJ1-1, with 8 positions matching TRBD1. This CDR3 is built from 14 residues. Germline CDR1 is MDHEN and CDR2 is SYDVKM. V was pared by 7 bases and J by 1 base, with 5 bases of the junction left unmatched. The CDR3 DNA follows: TGTGCCAGCATCGGGGACAGGAGGAACACTGAAGCTTTCTTT. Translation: CASIGDRRNTEAFF.

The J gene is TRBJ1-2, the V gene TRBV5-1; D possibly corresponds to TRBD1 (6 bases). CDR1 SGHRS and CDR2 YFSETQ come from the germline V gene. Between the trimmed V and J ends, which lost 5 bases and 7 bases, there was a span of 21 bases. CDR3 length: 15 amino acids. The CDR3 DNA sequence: TGCGCCAGCAGTTCCTCCAGGGGAGGGTACGGTGGCTACACCTTC. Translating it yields CASSSSRGGYGGYTF.

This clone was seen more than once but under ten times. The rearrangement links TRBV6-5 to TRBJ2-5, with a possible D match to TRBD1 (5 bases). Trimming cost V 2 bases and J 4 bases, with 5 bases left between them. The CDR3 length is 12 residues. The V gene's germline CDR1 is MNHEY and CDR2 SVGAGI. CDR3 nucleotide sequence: TGTGCCAGCAGTTACAGGGGAGAGACCCAGTACTTC. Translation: CASSYRGETQYF.

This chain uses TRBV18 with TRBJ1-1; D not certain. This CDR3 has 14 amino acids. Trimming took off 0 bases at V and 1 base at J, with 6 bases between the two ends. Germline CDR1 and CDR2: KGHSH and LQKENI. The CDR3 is CASSPPTGNTEAFF. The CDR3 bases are TGTGCCAGCTCACCACCCACTGGGAACACTGAAGCTTTCTTT.

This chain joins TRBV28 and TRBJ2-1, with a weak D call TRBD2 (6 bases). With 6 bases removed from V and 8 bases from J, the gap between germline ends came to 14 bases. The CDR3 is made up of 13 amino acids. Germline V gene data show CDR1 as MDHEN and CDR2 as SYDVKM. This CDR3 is CASRSGGSDEQFF. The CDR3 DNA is TGTGCCAGCAGAAGTGGAGGGAGCGATGAGCAGTTCTTC.

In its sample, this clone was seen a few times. The CDR3 bases are TGTGCCAGCTCACCCAGCGGGAGGTTTTACGAGCAGTACTTC. Amino acids: CASSPSGRFYEQYF. The chain carries TRBV18 and TRBJ2-7; 9 bases agree with TRBD2. Germline V gene data show CDR1 as KGHSH and CDR2 as LQKENI. This CDR3 region has 14 residues. Trimming took 3 bases from V and 4 from J; bases not matched to a gene: 4. The full variable domain, its missing parts supplied by reference TRBV18 and TRBJ2-7, is NAGVMQNPRHLVRRRGQEARLRCSPMKGHSHVYWYRQLPEEGLKFMVYLQKENIIDESGMPKERFSAEFPKEGPSILRIQQVVRGDSAAYFCASSPSGRFYEQYFGPGTRLTVT.

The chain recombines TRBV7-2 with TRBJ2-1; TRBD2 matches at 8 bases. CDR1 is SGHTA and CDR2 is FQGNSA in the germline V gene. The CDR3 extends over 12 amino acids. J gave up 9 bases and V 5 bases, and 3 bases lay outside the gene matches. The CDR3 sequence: CASSRSGVEQFF. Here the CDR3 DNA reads TGTGCCAGCAGCCGTAGCGGGGTTGAGCAGTTCTTC.

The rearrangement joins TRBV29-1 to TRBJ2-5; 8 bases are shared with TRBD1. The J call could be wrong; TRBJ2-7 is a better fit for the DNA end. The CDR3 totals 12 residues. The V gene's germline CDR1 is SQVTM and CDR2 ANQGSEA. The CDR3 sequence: CSASTGVYEQYF. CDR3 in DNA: TGCAGCGCATCGACAGGGGTCTACGAGCAGTACTTC.

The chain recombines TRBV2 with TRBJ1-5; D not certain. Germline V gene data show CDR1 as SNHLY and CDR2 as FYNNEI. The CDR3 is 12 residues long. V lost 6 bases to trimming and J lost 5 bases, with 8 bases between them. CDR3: CASSSGDQPQHF. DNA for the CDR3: TGTGCCAGCAGCAGCGGGGATCAGCCCCAGCATTTT.

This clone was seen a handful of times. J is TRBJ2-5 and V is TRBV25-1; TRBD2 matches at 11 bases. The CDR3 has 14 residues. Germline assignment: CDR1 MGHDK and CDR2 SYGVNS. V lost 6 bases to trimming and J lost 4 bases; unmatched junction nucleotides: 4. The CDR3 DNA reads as TGTGCCAGCAGCTTAGCGGGAGGGTCAGAGACCCAGTACTTC. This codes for CASSLAGGSETQYF. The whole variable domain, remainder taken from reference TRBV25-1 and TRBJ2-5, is EADIYQTPRYLVIGTGKKITLECSQTMGHDKMYWYQQDPGMELHLIHYSYGVNSTEKGDLSSESTVSRIRTEHFPLTLESARPSHTSQYLCASSLAGGSETQYFGPGTRLLVL.

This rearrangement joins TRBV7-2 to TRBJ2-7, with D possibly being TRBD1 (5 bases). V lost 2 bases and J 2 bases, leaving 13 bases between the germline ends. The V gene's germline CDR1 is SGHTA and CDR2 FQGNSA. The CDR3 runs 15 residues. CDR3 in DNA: TGTGCCAGCAGCTTAATGACAGTTGGTACCTACGAGCAGTACTTC. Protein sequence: CASSLMTVGTYEQYF.

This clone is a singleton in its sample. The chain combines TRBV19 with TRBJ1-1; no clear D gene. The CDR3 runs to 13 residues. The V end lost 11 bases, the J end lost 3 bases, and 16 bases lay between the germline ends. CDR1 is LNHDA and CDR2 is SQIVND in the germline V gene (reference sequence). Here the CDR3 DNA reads TGTGCCTCTGCCGGTGGGCGATACACTGAAGCTTTCTTT. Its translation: CASAGGRYTEAFF.

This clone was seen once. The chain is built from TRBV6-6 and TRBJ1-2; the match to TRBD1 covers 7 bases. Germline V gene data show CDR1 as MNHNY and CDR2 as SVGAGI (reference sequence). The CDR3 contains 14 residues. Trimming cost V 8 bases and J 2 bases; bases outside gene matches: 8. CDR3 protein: CASYPSGGNYGYTF. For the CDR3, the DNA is TGTGCCAGCTACCCGTCAGGGGGGAACTATGGCTACACCTTC.

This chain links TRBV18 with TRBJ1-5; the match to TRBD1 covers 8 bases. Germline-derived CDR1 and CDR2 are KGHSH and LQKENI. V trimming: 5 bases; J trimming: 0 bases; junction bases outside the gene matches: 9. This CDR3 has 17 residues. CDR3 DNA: TGTGCCAGCTCATCAGGACAGGGCCTCAGTAGCAATCAGCCCCAGCATTTT. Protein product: CASSSGQGLSSNQPQHF.

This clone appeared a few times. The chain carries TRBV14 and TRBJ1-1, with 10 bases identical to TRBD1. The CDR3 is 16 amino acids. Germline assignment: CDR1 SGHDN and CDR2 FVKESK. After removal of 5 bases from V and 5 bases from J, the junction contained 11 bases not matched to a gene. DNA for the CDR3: TGTGCCAGCAGCGCCCGGGACAGGGGAGCGAAGACTGAAGCTTTCTTT. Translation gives CASSARDRGAKTEAFF.

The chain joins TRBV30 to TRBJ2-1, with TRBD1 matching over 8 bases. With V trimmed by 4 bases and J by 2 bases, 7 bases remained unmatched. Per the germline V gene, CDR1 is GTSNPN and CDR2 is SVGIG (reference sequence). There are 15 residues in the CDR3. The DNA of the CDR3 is TGTGCCTGGACCCATGGACAGGGCGCCTACAATGAGCAGTTCTTC. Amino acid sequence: CAWTHGQGAYNEQFF.

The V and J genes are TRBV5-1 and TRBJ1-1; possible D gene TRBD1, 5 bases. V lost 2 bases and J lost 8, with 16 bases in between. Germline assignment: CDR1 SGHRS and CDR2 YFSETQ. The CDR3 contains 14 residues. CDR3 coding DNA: TGCGCCAGCAGCTTATCTTGGGGGGGTGTAGAAGCTTTCTTT. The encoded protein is CASSLSWGGVEAFF.

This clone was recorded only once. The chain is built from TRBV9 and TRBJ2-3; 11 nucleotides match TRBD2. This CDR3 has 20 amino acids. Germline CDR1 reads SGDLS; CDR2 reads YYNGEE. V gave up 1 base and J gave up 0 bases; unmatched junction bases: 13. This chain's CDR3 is CASSVTGGVAGGPSTDTQYF. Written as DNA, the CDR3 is TGTGCCAGCAGCGTAACAGGAGGGGTAGCGGGAGGGCCAAGCACAGATACGCAGTATTTT.

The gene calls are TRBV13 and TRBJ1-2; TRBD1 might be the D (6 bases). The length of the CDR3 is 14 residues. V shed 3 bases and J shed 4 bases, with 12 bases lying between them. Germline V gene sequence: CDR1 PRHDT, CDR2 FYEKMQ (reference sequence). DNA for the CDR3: TGTGCCAGCAGCTTGAGGGGGGGTCGCTATGGCTACACCTTC. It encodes CASSLRGGRYGYTF.

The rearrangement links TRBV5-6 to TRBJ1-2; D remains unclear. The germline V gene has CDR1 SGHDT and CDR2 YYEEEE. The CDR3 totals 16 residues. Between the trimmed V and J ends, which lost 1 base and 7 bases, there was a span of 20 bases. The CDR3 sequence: CASSLFKSTAPPGYTF. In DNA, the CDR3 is TGTGCCAGCAGCTTGTTTAAGTCTACCGCACCGCCTGGCTACACCTTC.

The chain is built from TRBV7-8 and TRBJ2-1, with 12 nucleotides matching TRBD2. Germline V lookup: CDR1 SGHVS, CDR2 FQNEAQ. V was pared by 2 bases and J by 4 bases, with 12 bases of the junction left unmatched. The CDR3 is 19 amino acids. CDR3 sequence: CASSLKETSGGRAYNEQFF. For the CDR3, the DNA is TGTGCCAGCAGCTTAAAGGAGACTAGCGGGGGCCGGGCGTACAATGAGCAGTTCTTC. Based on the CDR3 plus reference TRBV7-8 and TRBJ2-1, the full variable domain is GAGVSQSPRYKVAKRGQDVALRCDPISGHVSLFWYQQALGQGPEFLTYFQNEAQLDKSGLPSDRFFAERPEGSVSTLKIQRTQQEDSAVYLCASSLKETSGGRAYNEQFFGPGTRLTVL.

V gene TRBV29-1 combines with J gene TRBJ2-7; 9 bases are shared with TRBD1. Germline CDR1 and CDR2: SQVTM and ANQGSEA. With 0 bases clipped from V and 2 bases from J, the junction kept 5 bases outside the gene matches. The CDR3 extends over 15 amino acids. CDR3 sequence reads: CSVEDRGTGPYEQYF. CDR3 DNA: TGCAGCGTTGAAGATCGGGGGACAGGGCCCTACGAGCAGTACTTC.